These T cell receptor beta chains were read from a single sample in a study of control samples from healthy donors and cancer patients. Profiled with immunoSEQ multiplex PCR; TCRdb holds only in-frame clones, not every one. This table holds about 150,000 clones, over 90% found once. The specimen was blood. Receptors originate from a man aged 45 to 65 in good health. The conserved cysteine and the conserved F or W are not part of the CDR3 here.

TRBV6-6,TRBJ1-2,ASTEYYGYT
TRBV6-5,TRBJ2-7,ASRPLAAVYEQY
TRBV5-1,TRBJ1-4,ASSLQKQPNEKLF
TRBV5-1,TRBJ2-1,ASSLTSGRPNNEQF
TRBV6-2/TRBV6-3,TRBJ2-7,ASSYVLAGSYEQY
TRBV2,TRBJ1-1,ASSRDGMNTEAF
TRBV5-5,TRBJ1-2,ASSLFGQGEYGYT
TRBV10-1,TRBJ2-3,ASSESSGRTSTDTQY
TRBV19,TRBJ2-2,ASRLQPNTGELF
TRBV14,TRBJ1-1,ASSWGVNTEAF
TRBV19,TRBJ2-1,ASSPRVASGINNEQF
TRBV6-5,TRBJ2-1,ASSYAAPPGASEQF
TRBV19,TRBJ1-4,ASSSTGTNEKLF
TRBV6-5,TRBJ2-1,ASRQEGEQF
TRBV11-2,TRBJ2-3,ASSTRTSGRGTDTQY
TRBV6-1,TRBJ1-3,ASSEERHAVSGNTIY
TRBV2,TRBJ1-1,ASSFGGKGF